The subject of this entry is one T cell receptor (beta chain). Its antigen remains unidentified. TCRdb's table, derived via immunoSEQ multiplex PCR, lists solely in-frame clones and lacks some. The data show around 60,000 clones, with around nine tenths seen just once and roughly 10% held by the top ten. This specimen belongs to a study of glioma-infiltrating T cells after dendritic cell vaccination. At the level of the study: Between about 2003 and 2013, patients got autologous tumor lysate-pulsed dendritic cell vaccines.

Overall study findings and caveats: TCR clonality showed no direct relationship with survival.

As for time point: after dendritic cell vaccination, including at tumor progression/relapse. Germline CDR1 and CDR2: MNHEY and SVGAGI. This CDR3 is 15 amino acids long. V trimming: 5 bases; J trimming: 5 bases; junction bases outside the gene matches: 8. This TCR was sampled from a human donor with glioblastoma. The chain is built from TRBV6-5 and TRBJ1-5, with TRBD1 matching 8 bases. The sequencing used blood, collected after dendritic cell vaccination. In DNA form, the CDR3 reads TGTGCCAGCAGTCCCCCAGGGGGCGTCGATCAGCCCCAGCATTTT. It is translated as CASSPPGGVDQPQHF.